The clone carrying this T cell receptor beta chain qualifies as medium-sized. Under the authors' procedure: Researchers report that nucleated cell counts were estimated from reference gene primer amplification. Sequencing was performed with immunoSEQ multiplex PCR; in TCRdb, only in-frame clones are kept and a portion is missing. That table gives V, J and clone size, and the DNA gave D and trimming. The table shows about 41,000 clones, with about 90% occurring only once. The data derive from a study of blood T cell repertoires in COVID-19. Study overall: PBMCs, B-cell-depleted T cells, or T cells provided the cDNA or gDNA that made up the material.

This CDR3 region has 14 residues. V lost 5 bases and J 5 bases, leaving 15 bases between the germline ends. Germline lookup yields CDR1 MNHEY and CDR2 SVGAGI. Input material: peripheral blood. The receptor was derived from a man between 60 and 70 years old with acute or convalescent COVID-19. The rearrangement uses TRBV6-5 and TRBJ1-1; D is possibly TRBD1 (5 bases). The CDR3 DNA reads TGTGCCAGCAGTATAGACAGTTCCCCAACTGAAGCTTTCTTT. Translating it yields CASSIDSSPTEAFF.